These 24 T cell receptor beta chains came from one sample sequenced in a study of T-cell memory formation after mild COVID-19. MiXCR was run by TCRdb on the 5' RACE reads, yielding one entry per CDR3 protein. The sample contains 270,000 or so distinct CDR3 sequences, around 15% of which appear only once. The sample taken for sequencing was PBMCs or a T cell subset sorted from them (not recorded which). The receptors here all came from a man aged 18 to 35 who had mild COVID-19 (a few samples of this study predate the infection). Cell type and time point are not known.

The chain uses TRBV7-8 and TRBJ1-4; D gene uncertain. The CDR3 length is 12 residues. Per the germline V gene, CDR1 is SGHVS and CDR2 is FQNEAQ. V lost 1 base and J lost 4, with 1 base in between. The CDR3 spells CASSLDNEKLFF. CDR3 sequence (DNA): TGTGCCAGCAGCTTAGATAATGAAAAACTGTTTTTT. The variable domain in full, with the rest retrieved from reference TRBV7-8 and TRBJ1-4, is GAGVSQSPRYKVAKRGQDVALRCDPISGHVSLFWYQQALGQGPEFLTYFQNEAQLDKSGLPSDRFFAERPEGSVSTLKIQRTQQEDSAVYLCASSLDNEKLFFGSGTQLSVL.

This clonotype was counted a few times. The chain recombines TRBV20-1 with TRBJ1-1; D may be TRBD1 (6 bases). The CDR3 loop spans 14 amino acids. CDR1 and CDR2 from the germline V gene are DFQATT and SNEGSKA (reference sequence). The ends were cut back, 8 bases at V and 3 bases at J, with 19 bases in the middle. CDR3 residues: CSPNRDISYTEAFF. CDR3 nucleotides: TGCAGTCCAAACAGGGATATTTCGTACACTGAAGCTTTCTTT.

Only a few counts were recorded for this clonotype. V gene TRBV20-1 combines with J gene TRBJ1-2; no reliable D call. V shed 0 bases and J shed 0 bases, with 11 bases lying between them. The CDR3 runs 15 residues. Germline V gives CDR1 DFQATT, CDR2 SNEGSKA (reference sequence). The CDR3 DNA is TGCAGTGCTAGAGATCTCCGGGGAGCTAACTATGGCTACACCTTC. Residues: CSARDLRGANYGYTF.

The chain uses TRBV5-1 and TRBJ2-3; D gene uncertain. V shed 2 bases and J shed 5 bases, with 12 bases lying between them. CDR1 is SGHRS and CDR2 is YFSETQ in the germline V gene. This CDR3 comprises 14 residues. CDR3 sequence (DNA): TGCGCCAGCAGCTTTCTAGGACGAGAAGATACGCAGTATTTT. The encoded protein is CASSFLGREDTQYF.

Ten or more counts support this clonotype. The chain uses TRBV6-6 and TRBJ2-5, with D perhaps matching TRBD2 (6 bases). CDR3 length: 12 amino acids. The V end lost 10 bases, the J end lost 5 bases, and 14 bases lay between the germline ends. Germline V gene lookup returns CDR1 MNHNY and CDR2 SVGAGI (reference sequence). The CDR3 spells CATRGGGETQYF. CDR3 sequence (DNA): TGTGCCACCAGAGGTGGAGGGGAGACCCAGTACTTC.

This clonotype has just a few counts. This chain connects TRBV7-9 to TRBJ2-7; tentatively, D is TRBD1 (6 bases). Trimming took 5 bases from V and 5 from J, leaving 19 bases between them. There are 15 residues in the CDR3. Looked up from germline, CDR1 is SEHNR and CDR2 is FQNEAQ (reference sequence). The CDR3 DNA sequence: TGTGCCAGCAGCCTAATCGGGGACATCTTTCACGAGCAGTACGTC. Translated, it gives CASSLIGDIFHEQYV.

This clonotype occurred a few times. J is TRBJ1-1 and V is TRBV7-9; D ambiguous. The germline gives CDR1 SEHNR, CDR2 FQNEAQ (reference sequence). The CDR3 sequence is 13 residues long. The ends were cut back, 1 base at V and 6 bases at J, with 9 bases in the middle. CDR3 DNA: TGTGCCAGCAGCTTAGACGGCGGGTCTGAAGCTTTCTTT. Its protein product is CASSLDGGSEAFF. Looking up the rest from reference TRBV7-9 and TRBJ1-1 gives the full variable domain: DTGVSQNPRHKITKRGQNVTFRCDPISEHNRLYWYRQTLGQGPEFLTYFQNEAQLEKSRLLSDRFSAERPKGSFSTLEIQRTEQGDSAMYLCASSLDGGSEAFFGQGTRLTVV.

This clonotype has ten or more counts. The chain combines TRBV28 with TRBJ2-5; D remains ambiguous. The length of the CDR3 is 14 residues. CDR1 and CDR2 (germline): MDHEN, SYDVKM. V lost 3 bases, J lost 3 bases, and 11 bases lay in between. The CDR3 DNA sequence: TGTGCCAGCAGTTTTGCTTACAGAAAAGAGACCCAGTACTTC. Its protein product is CASSFAYRKETQYF. Drawing the rest from reference TRBV28 and TRBJ2-5, the complete variable domain is DVKVTQSSRYLVKRTGEKVFLECVQDMDHENMFWYRQDPGLGLRLIYFSYDVKMKEKGDIPEGYSVSREKKERFSLILESASTNQTSMYLCASSFAYRKETQYFGPGTRLLVL.

This clonotype was observed a few times. The chain recombines TRBV7-2 with TRBJ2-7; D is unresolved. Germline-derived CDR1 and CDR2 are SGHTA and FQGNSA. Trimming removed 5 bases at V and 6 bases at J, with 14 bases between. CDR3 length: 13 amino acids. The CDR3, as DNA: TGTGCCAGCAGCACGGGCCCCCCGCTCGAGCAGTACTTC. This gives the protein CASSTGPPLEQYF.

The chain recombines TRBV5-1 with TRBJ2-5; D is uncertain. This CDR3 is 14 amino acids long. CDR1 and CDR2 (germline): SGHRS, YFSETQ. Trimming removed 4 bases from V and 0 bases from J, with 10 bases in between. CDR3 sequence: CASSPLPDQETQYF. In DNA, the CDR3 is TGCGCCAGCAGCCCCCTCCCGGACCAAGAGACCCAGTACTTC.

The chain is built from TRBV6-5 and TRBJ2-5; D possibly matches TRBD1 or TRBD2 (5 bases each). This CDR3 has 15 residues. Per the germline V gene, CDR1 is MNHEY and CDR2 is SVGAGI. The V end was cut by 0 bases, the J end by 6 bases, with 14 bases between. The CDR3 is CASSYSMGVGKTQYF. CDR3 DNA: TGTGCCAGCAGTTACTCGATGGGGGTGGGGAAGACCCAGTACTTC.

The chain couples TRBV24-1 to TRBJ1-2, with TRBD1 as a possible D gene (6 bases). The CDR3 has 15 residues. The germline CDR1 and CDR2 sequences are KGHDR and SFDVKD. Trimming cost V 3 bases and J 5 bases, with 15 bases left between them. The CDR3 sequence is CATSDPAGDRYGYTF. DNA of the CDR3: TGTGCCACCAGTGATCCGGCAGGGGATCGATATGGCTACACCTTC.

The chain employs TRBV5-5 and TRBJ1-1; D not certain. V lost 4 bases and J lost 6, with 16 bases in between. The CDR3 has 14 residues. Germline CDR1 reads SGHKS; CDR2 reads YYEKEE (reference sequence). The CDR3 region is CASSPLSGFPEAFF. CDR3 nucleotides: TGTGCCAGCAGCCCCTTGAGTGGGTTTCCTGAAGCTTTCTTT.

V usage is TRBV6-2 or TRBV6-3 and J usage is TRBJ2-1; D not resolved. Germline CDR1 is MNHEY and CDR2 is SVGEGT. V lost 2 bases and J 5 bases, leaving 4 bases between the germline ends. This CDR3 is built from 12 residues. The CDR3 spells CASSYLNNEQFF. CDR3 DNA sequence: TGTGCCAGCAGTTACCTCAACAATGAGCAGTTCTTC.

The genes are TRBV20-1 and TRBJ2-1; a weak D match, TRBD2 (7 bases). Germline V gene lookup returns CDR1 DFQATT and CDR2 SNEGSKA (reference sequence). The V end was cut by 6 bases, the J end by 9 bases, with 12 bases between. The CDR3 loop spans 11 amino acids. CDR3 in DNA: TGCAGTGCGGGGGGGCCGGGTGAGCAGTTCTTC. It specifies CSAGGPGEQFF.

V and J are TRBV7-9 and TRBJ2-5; D ambiguous. V was cut by 4 bases and J by 6 bases, with 18 bases left in between. The CDR3 consists of 15 residues. CDR1 is SEHNR and CDR2 is FQNEAQ in the germline V gene (reference sequence). In nucleotides, the CDR3 is TGTGCCAGCAGCTCCTCCGGCCACGTCGCACAGACCCAGTACTTC. Residues: CASSSSGHVAQTQYF.

Here the CDR3 reads CASSLGRGRVTGELFF. CDR3 in DNA: TGTGCCAGCAGCTTAGGAAGGGGCCGGGTCACCGGGGAGCTGTTTTTT. This chain uses TRBV7-2 with TRBJ2-2, with a weak D call TRBD1 (5 bases). Germline lookup yields CDR1 SGHTA and CDR2 FQGNSA. V lost 1 base and J 4 bases, leaving 13 bases between the germline ends. The CDR3 has 16 residues.

The V gene is TRBV6-2 or TRBV6-3, the J gene TRBJ2-4, with D tentatively TRBD2 (6 bases). V lost 2 bases to trimming and J lost 5 bases, with 16 bases between them. The CDR3 is 16 residues long. Germline V lookup: CDR1 MNHEY, CDR2 SVGEGT. The CDR3 DNA reads TGTGCCAGCAGTTACCCCCGAGTGGGGACTGAAAACATTCAGTACTTC. Translation gives CASSYPRVGTENIQYF.

This chain uses TRBV7-2 with TRBJ2-1, with 9 nucleotides matching TRBD2. V shed 5 bases and J 7 bases; nucleotides not matched to a gene: 9. The CDR3 length is 15 residues. CDR1 and CDR2 from the germline V gene are SGHTA and FQGNSA. The CDR3 DNA reads TGTGCCAGCAGCGAGGGACTAGCTTGGGAGAATGAGCAGTTCTTC. Residues: CASSEGLAWENEQFF. Filled out from reference TRBV7-2 and TRBJ2-1, the complete variable domain reads GAGVSQSPSNKVTEKGKDVELRCDPISGHTALYWYRQSLGQGLEFLIYFQGNSAPDKSGLPSDRFSAERTGGSVSTLTIQRTQQEDSAVYLCASSEGLAWENEQFFGPGTRLTVL.

This clonotype has only a few counts. The chain has TRBV12-3 or TRBV12-4 and TRBJ1-4, with no clear D. The CDR3 length is 16 residues. V dropped 5 bases and J dropped 0 bases, with 13 bases sitting between them. The CDR3: CASSPLGAATNEKLFF. Written as DNA, the CDR3 is TGTGCCAGCAGTCCCCTAGGAGCTGCAACTAATGAAAAACTGTTTTTT.

J is TRBJ1-2 and V is TRBV9, with D uncertain. V lost 3 bases, J lost 4 bases, and 7 bases lay in between. The CDR3 has 12 residues. The germline V gene encodes CDR1 SGDLS and CDR2 YYNGEE. CDR3 nucleotides: TGTGCCAGCAGCGCCACTGGCTATGGCTACACCTTC. Its protein product is CASSATGYGYTF. Drawing the rest from reference TRBV9 and TRBJ1-2, the complete variable domain is DSGVTQTPKHLITATGQRVTLRCSPRSGDLSVYWYQQSLDQGLQFLIQYYNGEERAKGNILERFSAQQFPDLHSELNLSSLELGDSALYFCASSATGYGYTFGSGTRLTVV.

This clonotype was detected only a few times. The V gene is TRBV7-6, the J gene TRBJ2-5; D may be TRBD1 (5 bases). V gave up 2 bases and J gave up 2 bases, with 6 bases separating them. This CDR3 region has 13 residues. Germline V lookup: CDR1 SGHVS, CDR2 FNYEAQ. Written as DNA, the CDR3 is TGTGCCAGCAGCTTAAGACAGCAAGAGACCCAGTACTTC. Protein product: CASSLRQQETQYF.

The chain is built from TRBV5-5 and TRBJ2-3, with unresolved D. This CDR3 has 11 amino acids. V lost 5 bases, J lost 5 bases, and 6 bases lay in between. The V gene's germline CDR1 is SGHKS and CDR2 YYEKEE (reference sequence). Here the CDR3 reads CASRLVDTQYF. CDR3 DNA sequence: TGTGCCAGCAGGCTGGTAGATACGCAGTATTTT.

The chain employs TRBV11-2 and TRBJ1-5, with TRBD1 matching over 7 bases. The CDR3 totals 14 residues. Germline V gives CDR1 SGHAT, CDR2 FQNNGV. V was clipped by 5 bases and J by 4 bases; unmatched bases: 5. CDR3 coding DNA: TGTGCCAGCAGCCGGACAGGAGATAATCAGCCCCAGCATTTT. Translation: CASSRTGDNQPQHF.